These T cell receptor beta chains were read from a single sample in a study of blood T cell repertoires in COVID-19. Method: immunoSEQ multiplex PCR; TCRdb's copy keeps in-frame clones and lacks some. The sample has more than 150,000 clones, 86% seen once. The source material was peripheral blood. These receptors all come from a man aged 70 or older with active or convalescent COVID-19. CDR3s include the opening cysteine and the closing phenylalanine or tryptophan. D genes are given only for firm matches. Clone size appears in some rows only: once, few, many, or a class for an expanded clone.

d_call,v_call,j_call,clone_size,cdr3_aa,cdr3_nt
NA,TRBV19,TRBJ1-1,NA,CASSIGRGGEAEAFF,TGTGCCAGTAGTATAGGAAGGGGGGGCGAGGCTGAAGCTTTCTTT
NA,TRBV11-3,TRBJ2-5,NA,CASSRGAGETQYF,TGTGCCAGCAGCCGGGGGGCCGGAGAGACCCAGTACTTC
TRBD1,TRBV18,TRBJ1-2,NA,CASSPGTGSAGTF,TGTGCCAGCTCACCTGGGACAGGGAGTGCCGGCACCTTC
TRBD1,TRBV5-1,TRBJ1-1,NA,CASSTRGTVTEAFF,TGCGCCAGCAGCACCAGGGGGACCGTGACTGAAGCTTTCTTT
NA,TRBV30,TRBJ1-2,NA,CAWTGPNYGYTF,TGTGCCTGGACAGGTCCCAACTATGGCTACACCTTC
TRBD1,TRBV6-2/TRBV6-3,TRBJ1-4,NA,CASSDRGWGEKLFF,TGTGCCAGCAGCGACAGGGGATGGGGAGAAAAACTGTTTTTT
NA,TRBV30,TRBJ2-1,NA,CAWSVLAADEQFF,TGTGCCTGGAGTGTACTGGCGGCGGATGAGCAGTTCTTC
NA,TRBV5-6,TRBJ2-5,NA,CASSVRDSPLQYQETQYF,TGTGCCAGCAGCGTCCGGGACTCACCTCTTCAGTACCAAGAGACCCAGTACTTC
NA,TRBV2,TRBJ1-5,NA,CASTLEGRNQPQHF,TGTGCCAGCACCCTGGAGGGGCGCAATCAGCCCCAGCATTTT
TRBD1,TRBV7-2,TRBJ1-1,NA,CASSYRDRNTEAFF,TGTGCCAGCAGCTACCGGGACAGGAACACTGAAGCTTTCTTT
NA,TRBV30,TRBJ2-1,once,CAWSRAGPYNEQFF,TGTGCCTGGAGTAGGGCAGGGCCCTACAATGAGCAGTTCTTC
TRBD2,TRBV19,TRBJ2-5,NA,CASSIGGGRARETQYF,TGTGCCAGTAGTATAGGAGGCGGGAGGGCCAGAGAGACCCAGTACTTC
NA,TRBV6-2/TRBV6-3,TRBJ1-2,NA,CASSYGSILNYGYTF,TGTGCCAGCAGTTACGGTAGCATCCTTAACTATGGCTACACCTTC
NA,TRBV5-6,TRBJ2-3,NA,CASSLRGPSTDTQYF,TGTGCCAGCAGCTTGAGGGGCCCAAGCACAGATACGCAGTATTTT
TRBD1,TRBV6-2/TRBV6-3,TRBJ1-2,once,CASSTARQGDSYGYTF,TGTGCCAGCAGTACCGCACGACAGGGGGATTCATACGGCTACACCTTC
NA,TRBV7-6,TRBJ2-7,NA,CASTPNHGGAYEQYF,TGTGCCAGCACCCCGAACCACGGCGGAGCCTACGAGCAGTACTTC
NA,TRBV6-5,TRBJ1-3,NA,CASSRRRSGNTIYF,TGTGCCAGCAGTAGGAGGAGGAGTGGAAACACCATATATTTT
TRBD1,TRBV6-4,TRBJ1-5,NA,CASSGVGQAADSNQPQHF,TGTGCCAGCAGTGGCGTGGGACAGGCCGCTGATAGCAATCAGCCCCAGCATTTT
TRBD1,TRBV11-2,TRBJ1-2,once,CASSLDLPRGRVHDGYTF,TGTGCCAGCAGCTTAGATCTTCCCAGGGGGCGCGTGCATGATGGCTACACCTTC
NA,TRBV7-8,TRBJ2-7,NA,CASSPPSGRRNSYEQYF,TGTGCCAGCAGCCCCCCCTCTGGCCGGAGAAACTCCTACGAGCAGTACTTC
NA,TRBV5-1,TRBJ2-3,NA,CASSQLARHPDTQYF,TGCGCCAGCAGCCAACTAGCCCGACACCCAGATACGCAGTATTTT
NA,TRBV30,TRBJ1-5,few,CAWSYSPNQPQHF,TGTGCCTGGAGTTACAGCCCGAATCAGCCCCAGCATTTT